Below, 2 T cell receptor beta chains from the same sample are listed, as sequenced in a study of OX40 agonist ivuxolimab in advanced cancers. Produced via immunoSEQ multiplex PCR; TCRdb's table is partial and in-frame only. The sample has more than 25,000 clones; roughly four fifths are singletons. Sequenced here: CD4+ or CD8+ T cells sorted from blood, sampled in a trial of the OX40 agonist ivuxolimab. Receptors originate from an adult with an advanced solid tumor such as melanoma, head and neck, liver or kidney cancer.

This CDR3 reads CASRRGTGGVGNTGELFF. The CDR3 nucleotides are TGTGCCAGCAGACGAGGGACAGGGGGCGTGGGAAACACCGGGGAGCTGTTTTTT. The V call is TRBV7-2, the J call TRBJ2-2, with 12 bases identical to TRBD1. V was clipped by 6 bases and J by 2 bases; unmatched bases: 10. Germline assignment: CDR1 SGHTA and CDR2 FQGNSA. The CDR3 loop spans 18 amino acids.

This clone was seen just once. This rearrangement joins TRBV27 to TRBJ1-6; D is unclear. Trimming removed 1 base from V and 3 bases from J, with 1 base in between. Per germline, CDR1 MNHEY and CDR2 SMNVEV (reference sequence). The CDR3 is 13 amino acids. CDR3 bases: TGTGCCAGCAGTTTATACTATAATTCACCCCTCCACTTT. Translated, it gives CASSLYYNSPLHF.